This TCR beta chain comes out of a study of shared clonotypes between healthy human individuals. Without sorting, samples used some 90 million PBMCs for genomic DNA. Libraries were prepared by immunoSEQ multiplex PCR; TCRdb keeps only in-frame clonotypes and omits some of them. The table has about 450,000 clones, roughly 80% seen once. The CDR3 length is 14 residues. The V gene's germline CDR1 is SGDLS and CDR2 YYNGEE. V shed 3 bases, J shed 6 bases, and the junction held 5 bases outside the gene matches. This clonotype was sampled from a woman in her forties in good health. Some clones in this sample may be carry-over from other donors' samples. V and J are TRBV9 and TRBJ1-1, with TRBD1 identical over 10 bases. Sequences were obtained from PBMCs. The CDR3 region has the DNA TGTGCCAGCAGCGCGACAGGGGGCAGCGCTGAAGCTTTCTTT. Protein sequence: CASSATGGSAEAFF.